The TCR beta chain described here comes from a study of OX40 agonist ivuxolimab in advanced cancers. The CDR3 is 13 residues long. Germline assignment: CDR1 MNHNS and CDR2 SASEGT. Trimming removed 6 bases at V and 9 bases at J, with 15 bases between. Sequencing was performed with immunoSEQ multiplex PCR; in TCRdb, only in-frame clones are kept and a portion is missing. Among around 68,000 clones, around 90% were seen once, and the ten largest hold about 0.31%. The rearrangement joins TRBV6-1 to TRBJ2-1; D not certain. The origin of this receptor is an adult with an advanced solid tumor such as melanoma, head and neck, liver or kidney cancer. The sequencing used CD4+ or CD8+ T cells sorted from blood, collected in a trial of the OX40 agonist ivuxolimab. CDR3 sequence (DNA): TGTGCCAGCAGGTTGGCTAGTTTTCCTGAGCAGTTCTTC. Protein product: CASRLASFPEQFF.